This T cell receptor beta chain was retrieved from a study of cytomegalovirus exposure and HLA in healthy donors. Study information: Earlier results showed 90 million to 130 million unique TCR beta sequences derived from roughly 180 million T cells. Among the approximately 420 donors who were genotyped, about 86% fell in the genetic ancestry cluster that is associated with self-reported Caucasian donors. General study findings and limits: Cytomegalovirus-associated TCR beta chains were listed, numbering some 150. Exclusion as indistinguishable affected some V segments, including TRBV6-2 and TRBV6-3.

As for this clone: Its antigen is unknown.

CDR3 length equals 16 residues. V was pared by 2 bases and J by 1 base, with 12 bases between. Germline V gives CDR1 LGHNA, CDR2 YNFKEQ. Researchers ran the PCR with 60 Vbeta and 13 Jbeta primers. Clones were sequenced by immunoSEQ multiplex PCR, and TCRdb holds only the in-frame ones, with some missing. Of roughly 170,000 clones listed, over 75% are singletons. The sequence came from a woman younger than 45 in good health and CMV-seronegative. V gene TRBV4-2 combines with J gene TRBJ1-3; perhaps TRBD1 as D (5 bases). Sequenced input: PBMCs. CDR3: CASSQNRGLSGNTIYF. The CDR3 region has the DNA TGTGCCAGCAGCCAAAATAGGGGATTATCTGGAAACACCATATATTTT.